A selection of T cell receptor beta chains follows, all from one sample in a study of T cells in Graves' hyperthyroidism and ophthalmopathy. TCRdb reprocessed the multiplex PCR reads via MiXCR and lists one record per CDR3 protein. The repertoire consists of about 760,000 distinct CDR3 sequences, with roughly a third occurring once and the leading ten covering about a third. Sequencing input: blood. These receptors were obtained from a woman between 35 and 50 years old with Graves' hyperthyroidism. Both conserved end residues are part of each CDR3. Fields, in order: D gene, V gene, clone size, J gene, CDR3 length, CDR3 DNA, CDR3 protein. A D gene is named only where the DNA matches it firmly. Not every row has a clone size; where given, it reads once, few, many or a size class.

-	TRBV2	-	TRBJ1-2	16	TGTGCCAGCGTTGAGGTGGGAGCACAGGTAGCATATGGCTACACCTTC	CASVEVGAQVAYGYTF
-	TRBV10-2	few	TRBJ1-5	14	TGCGCCAGCATCGGCATCTCGGGCGGGCAGCCCCAGCATTTT	CASIGISGGQPQHF
TRBD1	TRBV24-1	-	TRBJ2-1	11	TGTGCCACCTCTAGACAGGGGGCCCAGTTCTTC	CATSRQGAQFF
TRBD1	TRBV2	many	TRBJ2-7	15	TGTGCCAGCAGTACTCGACAGGGGCACTCCTACGAGCAGTACTTC	CASSTRQGHSYEQYF
-	TRBV6-2/TRBV6-3	-	TRBJ1-1	13	TGTGCCAGCAGTGAAACGTTGGACACTGAAGCTTTCTTT	CASSETLDTEAFF
-	TRBV6-5	few	TRBJ2-7	12	TGTGCCAGCAGTTCCAGGGGCGAAGAGCAGTACTTC	CASSSRGEEQYF
-	TRBV19	-	TRBJ2-7	18	TGTGCCAGTAGTAAAGGATCAGGTGACACCGGGGAGACCTACGAGCAGTACTTC	CASSKGSGDTGETYEQYF
TRBD1	TRBV2	many	TRBJ1-4	16	TGTGCCAGCAGTTCCCCGGGACAGGGAATGAAAGAAAAACTGTTTTTT	CASSSPGQGMKEKLFF
TRBD1	TRBV20-1	many	TRBJ2-5	15	TGCAGTGCTTCCCCCGGGACAGGGAATGTGGAGACCCAGTACTTC	CSASPGTGNVETQYF
TRBD2	TRBV19	-	TRBJ2-7	16	TGTGCCAGTAGTGTGAAACTAGCGGGGGACCTATACGAGCAGTACTTC	CASSVKLAGDLYEQYF
-	TRBV18	few	TRBJ1-2	13	TGTGCCAGCTCACCCGACATCGACTATGGCTACACCTTC	CASSPDIDYGYTF
-	TRBV4-1	-	TRBJ2-2	13	TGCGCCAGCAGCCAAGGAGGGGGCGGGGAGCTGTTTTTT	CASSQGGGGELFF
TRBD1	TRBV6-5	-	TRBJ1-5	12	TGTGCCAGCAGTTGGGACAGCAGTCCCCAGCATTTT	CASSWDSSPQHF